The 30 T cell receptor beta chains given below trace back to one sample, sequenced in a study of shared clonotypes between healthy human individuals. The method was immunoSEQ multiplex PCR; TCRdb's version includes in-frame clones alone and lacks a portion of them. The sample consists of 1,500,000 or so clones, 97% to 99% of them appearing once. The sample taken for sequencing was naive CD4+ T cells sorted from blood. Subset given: CD45RA+ positively selected. All receptors come from a young man in good health.

This rearrangement joins TRBV7-2 to TRBJ1-5; D unresolved. The CDR3 runs to 16 residues. Germline V gene sequence: CDR1 SGHTA, CDR2 FQGNSA. V was cut by 1 base and J by 0 bases, with 10 bases left in between. This CDR3 reads CASSLGPGSSNQPQHF. In nucleotides, the CDR3 is TGTGCCAGCAGCTTAGGACCGGGATCTAGCAATCAGCCCCAGCATTTT.

On this clone: Other DNA sequences in this specimen translate into the identical CDR3. The chain joins TRBV6-5 to TRBJ2-5, with D perhaps TRBD1 or TRBD2 (5 bases each). Germline V lookup: CDR1 MNHEY, CDR2 SVGAGI. V lost 8 bases and J lost 4, with 14 bases in between. This CDR3 contains 13 residues. The CDR3 DNA reads TGTGCCAGCCGCAGAGGGGCTGGAGAGACCCAGTACTTC. Its protein is CASRRGAGETQYF.

This sequence joins TRBV5-5 and TRBJ2-5; a weak D match, TRBD2 (6 bases). V was clipped by 1 base and J by 1 base, with 20 bases between them. CDR1 SGHKS and CDR2 YYEKEE come from the germline V gene (reference sequence). The CDR3 consists of 18 residues. CDR3 coding DNA: TGTGCCAGCAGCTTGTTATTCGGGGGACCCTCCACCCAAGAGACCCAGTACTTC. Its translation: CASSLLFGGPSTQETQYF.

The count of this clone is one. The chain links TRBV5-1 to TRBJ1-1, with no clear D. Germline assignment: CDR1 SGHRS and CDR2 YFSETQ. Deletions cut 4 bases from V and 1 base from J, with 20 bases between. The CDR3 has 17 amino acids. The CDR3 reads CASSVLVVNSPNTEAFF. In DNA form, the CDR3 reads TGCGCCAGCAGCGTGCTAGTGGTGAACAGCCCGAACACTGAAGCTTTCTTT.

The chain joins TRBV4-1 to TRBJ1-5; D unresolved. V dropped 1 base and J dropped 1 base, with 17 bases sitting between them. The germline CDR1 and CDR2 sequences are MGHRA and YSYEKL. This CDR3 contains 18 residues. This CDR3 is CASSQGNLGIVSNQPQHF. CDR3 in DNA: TGCGCCAGCAGCCAAGGAAACCTAGGGATCGTGAGCAATCAGCCCCAGCATTTT.

As concerns this clone: One junction end does not reproduce the germline sequence, and a read error may be involved. CDR3 region: CASSREGLAGSNNEQFF. The DNA of the CDR3 is TGTGCTAGCAGCCGAGAGGGACTAGCGGGGTCCAACAATGAGCAGTTCTTC. This chain uses TRBV7-7 with TRBJ2-1; 13 bases are shared with TRBD2. CDR3 length equals 17 residues. CDR1 and CDR2 from the germline V gene are SSHAT and FNYEAQ (reference sequence).

This sequence joins TRBV2 and TRBJ2-1; D ambiguous. Germline V CDR1 and CDR2: SNHLY, FYNNEI. V was pared by 7 bases and J by 1 base, with 2 bases between. This CDR3 spans 11 amino acids. The CDR3 region has the DNA TGTGCCAGCAAGTCCTACAATGAGCAGTTCTTC. This sequence encodes CASKSYNEQFF.

V is TRBV27 and J is TRBJ2-7; TRBD2 aligns across 9 bases. Germline lookup yields CDR1 MNHEY and CDR2 SMNVEV (reference sequence). Unmatched junction bases numbered 15, after V lost 6 bases and J lost 3 bases. The CDR3 consists of 17 residues. DNA for the CDR3: TGTGCCAGCAGCCAAGGTTCTGGGACTAGCAAACGCTACGAGCAGTACTTC. This encodes CASSQGSGTSKRYEQYF.

J is TRBJ2-3 and V is TRBV5-6, with 7 bases lining up with TRBD2. The CDR3 consists of 13 residues. With V trimmed by 4 bases and J by 2 bases, 1 base remained unmatched. Germline lookup yields CDR1 SGHDT and CDR2 YYEEEE. In nucleotides, the CDR3 is TGTGCCAGCAGCCGGGACTACACAGATACGCAGTATTTT. This translates into CASSRDYTDTQYF.

The V and J genes are TRBV7-3 and TRBJ2-2; D is unclear. This CDR3 is built from 15 residues. CDR1 is SGHTA, CDR2 FQGTGA, per germline. Trimming removed 5 bases from V and 8 bases from J, with 18 bases in between. In nucleotides, the CDR3 is TGTGCCAGCAGCCCGGGCCCCTCGCCAGTTGGGGAGCTGTTTTTT. Translation: CASSPGPSPVGELFF.

This clone came up once. The rearrangement uses TRBV28 and TRBJ1-1; TRBD1 matches 12 bases. The CDR3 length is 15 residues. Trimming at V came to 10 bases and at J to 4 bases, leaving 10 bases not matched to a gene. Germline CDR1 reads MDHEN; CDR2 reads SYDVKM. CDR3 in amino acids: CATLGQGAPGTEAFF. CDR3 nucleotide sequence: TGTGCCACTTTGGGACAGGGGGCGCCGGGCACTGAAGCTTTCTTT. The full variable domain, rest sourced from reference TRBV28 and TRBJ1-1, is DVKVTQSSRYLVKRTGEKVFLECVQDMDHENMFWYRQDPGLGLRLIYFSYDVKMKEKGDIPEGYSVSREKKERFSLILESASTNQTSMYLCATLGQGAPGTEAFFGQGTRLTVV.

This chain connects TRBV9 to TRBJ2-7; D remains ambiguous. Trimming left V 0 bases short and J 6 bases short, with 13 bases between. The CDR3 is 14 residues long. Germline values: CDR1 SGDLS, CDR2 YYNGEE. The CDR3 protein is CASSVEFVPREQYF. Written as DNA, the CDR3 is TGTGCCAGCAGCGTAGAGTTCGTACCCCGCGAGCAGTACTTC.

The chain links TRBV19 to TRBJ2-7; TRBD1 might be the D (6 bases). The CDR3 spans 14 residues. CDR1 LNHDA and CDR2 SQIVND come from the germline V gene (reference sequence). Trimming cost V 3 bases and J 6 bases, with 15 bases left between them. The DNA of the CDR3 is TGTGCCAGTAGTATCTTGGCAGGGGAAGGCGAGCAGTACTTC. As protein: CASSILAGEGEQYF.

The J gene is TRBJ2-3, the V gene TRBV10-3; 8 nucleotides agree with TRBD2. There are 15 residues in the CDR3. Trimming at V came to 3 bases and at J to 3 bases, leaving 5 bases not matched to a gene. Germline V CDR1 and CDR2: ENHRY, SYGVKD. The CDR3 reads CAISDLGGGTDTQYF. CDR3 DNA sequence: TGTGCCATCAGTGACCTCGGCGGGGGGACAGATACGCAGTATTTT.

The CDR3, as DNA: TGTGCCAGCTCACCACTCATCGGGGGATTCGACTATGGCTACACCTTC. Translating it yields CASSPLIGGFDYGYTF. The chain joins TRBV18 to TRBJ1-2; the D gene is possibly TRBD1 (5 bases). The germline CDR1 and CDR2 sequences are KGHSH and LQKENI. Trimming left V 1 base short and J 3 bases short, with 15 bases between. The CDR3 has 16 residues.

V usage is TRBV18 and J usage is TRBJ2-5, with D possibly TRBD1 on 6 matching bases. CDR3 size: 17 residues. The V gene's germline CDR1 is KGHSH and CDR2 LQKENI. The V and J ends lost 0 bases and 5 bases respectively, with 19 bases between them. CDR3 sequence reads: CASSPPRLGGGAETQYF. CDR3 DNA sequence: TGTGCCAGCTCACCACCACGGTTGGGTGGGGGCGCGGAGACCCAGTACTTC.

About this clone: Other DNA variants within this sample encode the same CDR3. The chain combines TRBV5-4 with TRBJ1-4; no clear D. Trimming stripped 2 bases from V and 0 bases from J, with 5 bases between. The V gene's germline CDR1 is SGHNT and CDR2 YYREEE (reference sequence). The CDR3 runs to 14 residues. CDR3 protein: CASSLAATNEKLFF. The DNA of the CDR3 is TGTGCCAGCAGCTTAGCTGCAACTAATGAAAAACTGTTTTTT.

The chain combines TRBV5-1 with TRBJ1-2; D may be TRBD1 (6 bases). The V end lost 0 bases, the J end lost 4 bases, and 10 bases lay between the germline ends. Germline V lookup: CDR1 SGHRS, CDR2 YFSETQ. The CDR3 is 14 amino acids. As DNA, the CDR3 is TGCGCCAGCAGCTTGGGACAGGAGGGCTATGGCTACACCTTC. Its translation is CASSLGQEGYGYTF. The variable domain in full, completed from reference TRBV5-1 and TRBJ1-2, reads KAGVTQTPRYLIKTRGQQVTLSCSPISGHRSVSWYQQTPGQGLQFLFEYFSETQRNKGNFPGRFSGRQFSNSRSEMNVSTLELGDSALYLCASSLGQEGYGYTFGSGTRLTVV.

The chain combines TRBV19 with TRBJ2-2; 10 nucleotides align to TRBD2. Germline CDR1 and CDR2: LNHDA and SQIVND (reference sequence). The ends lost 5 bases at V and 6 bases at J; junction bases unmatched: 6. The CDR3 length is 15 residues. CDR3 amino acids: CASSFLAGDAGELFF. DNA of the CDR3: TGTGCCAGTAGTTTCCTAGCGGGAGATGCCGGGGAGCTGTTTTTT.

Notes on this clone: Other DNA sequences in this sample translate to the same CDR3. The chain employs TRBV11-2 and TRBJ2-7; D is tentatively TRBD1 or TRBD2 (5 bases each). Deletions cut 1 base from V and 2 bases from J, with 9 bases between. Germline V gene sequence: CDR1 SGHAT, CDR2 FQNNGV. The CDR3 length is 14 residues. This CDR3 reads CASSLVRDPYEQYF. The CDR3, as DNA: TGTGCCAGCAGCTTAGTCAGGGACCCCTACGAGCAGTACTTC.

The V call is TRBV5-1, the J call TRBJ2-2; D may be TRBD1 (6 bases). Trimming removed 0 bases at V and 6 bases at J, with 12 bases between. Germline assignment: CDR1 SGHRS and CDR2 YFSETQ. The CDR3 runs to 15 residues. CDR3: CASSLGTVGAGELFF. The CDR3 DNA reads as TGCGCCAGCAGCTTGGGGACAGTCGGTGCCGGGGAGCTGTTTTTT.

This chain uses TRBV10-3 with TRBJ2-3, with D unresolved. Germline loops: CDR1 ENHRY, CDR2 SYGVKD. The CDR3 loop spans 12 amino acids. Between the trimmed V and J ends, which lost 4 bases and 1 base, there was a span of 3 bases. The CDR3 loop reads CAISGGTDTQYF. In DNA form, the CDR3 reads TGTGCCATCAGTGGTGGCACAGATACGCAGTATTTT.

The chain is built from TRBV20-1 and TRBJ2-1; perhaps TRBD2 as D (6 bases). Germline CDR1 and CDR2: DFQATT and SNEGSKA (reference sequence). Deletions cut 6 bases from V and 7 bases from J, with 10 bases between. The CDR3 runs 11 residues. The CDR3: CSAPGRNEQFF. CDR3 bases: TGCAGTGCCCCAGGGAGGAATGAGCAGTTCTTC.

The chain couples TRBV7-8 to TRBJ2-3; a weak D match, TRBD2 (5 bases). The CDR3 has 16 amino acids. Trimming removed 8 bases from V and 4 bases from J, with 22 bases in between. Germline V gives CDR1 SGHVS, CDR2 FQNEAQ. The CDR3 reads CASRKLGSPLADTQYF. CDR3 sequence (DNA): TGTGCCAGCCGCAAATTGGGGAGTCCTTTAGCAGATACGCAGTATTTT.

The genes are TRBV18 and TRBJ2-1; 8 bases are a match to TRBD1. The CDR3 sequence is 16 residues long. Losses at the gene ends were 5 bases for V and 0 bases for J; bases not matched to a gene: 6. The V gene's germline CDR1 is KGHSH and CDR2 LQKENI. In DNA form, the CDR3 reads TGTGCCAGCTCATCTAGAACAGGGGGCTCCTACAATGAGCAGTTCTTC. This codes for CASSSRTGGSYNEQFF.

The chain has TRBV6-1 and TRBJ2-2; no reliable D call. CDR3 size: 13 residues. V was shortened by 4 bases and J by 6 bases, with 9 bases between the two germline ends. Per germline, CDR1 MNHNS and CDR2 SASEGT. The CDR3 DNA follows: TGTGCCAGCAGTGCGGTTCCGTCCGGGGAGCTGTTTTTT. Translation: CASSAVPSGELFF.

V is TRBV4-3 and J is TRBJ2-1, with TRBD2 matching 11 bases. This CDR3 spans 18 amino acids. Germline values: CDR1 LGHNA, CDR2 YSLEER. V shed 3 bases and J 7 bases; nucleotides not matched to a gene: 14. This CDR3 is CASSQVLAGGGAWNEQFF. In nucleotides, the CDR3 is TGCGCCAGCAGCCAGGTTCTAGCGGGAGGAGGGGCGTGGAATGAGCAGTTCTTC.

This chain joins TRBV29-1 and TRBJ2-7; 9 bases are shared with TRBD1. The CDR3 is made up of 12 amino acids. From germline, CDR1 is SQVTM and CDR2 ANQGSEA. The J segment lost 5 bases and the V segment lost 7 bases, leaving 6 bases of the junction unmatched. CDR3 in DNA: TGCAGCGCCGCGACAGGGGGGAACGAGCAGTACTTC. Protein: CSAATGGNEQYF.

The chain couples TRBV15 to TRBJ2-5; D is uncertain. The CDR3 loop spans 13 amino acids. Trimming left V 6 bases short and J 2 bases short, with 10 bases between. CDR1 is LNHNV, CDR2 YYDKDF, per germline (reference sequence). The CDR3 DNA reads as TGTGCCACCAGTTGGGGTAGGCAAGAGACCCAGTACTTC. This sequence encodes CATSWGRQETQYF.

This clone was seen a single time. CDR3 coding DNA: TGCGCCAGCAGGACACTAGCGGGTTTCGACAATGAGCAGTTCTTC. Its protein is CASRTLAGFDNEQFF. This rearrangement joins TRBV5-1 to TRBJ2-1; 9 bases agree with TRBD2. The ends lost 5 bases at V and 5 bases at J; junction bases unmatched: 8. CDR3 length: 15 residues. Germline CDR1 reads SGHRS; CDR2 reads YFSETQ. Supplemented by reference TRBV5-1 and TRBJ2-1, the full variable domain reads KAGVTQTPRYLIKTRGQQVTLSCSPISGHRSVSWYQQTPGQGLQFLFEYFSETQRNKGNFPGRFSGRQFSNSRSEMNVSTLELGDSALYLCASRTLAGFDNEQFFGPGTRLTVL.